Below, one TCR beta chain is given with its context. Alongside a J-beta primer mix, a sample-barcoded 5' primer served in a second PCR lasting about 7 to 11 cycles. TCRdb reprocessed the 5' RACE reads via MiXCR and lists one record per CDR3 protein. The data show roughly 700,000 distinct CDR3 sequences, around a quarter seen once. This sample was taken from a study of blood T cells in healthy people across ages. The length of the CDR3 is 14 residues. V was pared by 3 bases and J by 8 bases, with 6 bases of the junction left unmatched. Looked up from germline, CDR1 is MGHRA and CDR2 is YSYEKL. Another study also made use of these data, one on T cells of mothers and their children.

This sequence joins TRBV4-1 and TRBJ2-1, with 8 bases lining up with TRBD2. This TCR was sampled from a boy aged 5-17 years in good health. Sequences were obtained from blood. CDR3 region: CASSQGLGSDEQFF. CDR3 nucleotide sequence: TGCGCCAGCAGCCAGGGACTAGGTTCCGATGAGCAGTTCTTC.